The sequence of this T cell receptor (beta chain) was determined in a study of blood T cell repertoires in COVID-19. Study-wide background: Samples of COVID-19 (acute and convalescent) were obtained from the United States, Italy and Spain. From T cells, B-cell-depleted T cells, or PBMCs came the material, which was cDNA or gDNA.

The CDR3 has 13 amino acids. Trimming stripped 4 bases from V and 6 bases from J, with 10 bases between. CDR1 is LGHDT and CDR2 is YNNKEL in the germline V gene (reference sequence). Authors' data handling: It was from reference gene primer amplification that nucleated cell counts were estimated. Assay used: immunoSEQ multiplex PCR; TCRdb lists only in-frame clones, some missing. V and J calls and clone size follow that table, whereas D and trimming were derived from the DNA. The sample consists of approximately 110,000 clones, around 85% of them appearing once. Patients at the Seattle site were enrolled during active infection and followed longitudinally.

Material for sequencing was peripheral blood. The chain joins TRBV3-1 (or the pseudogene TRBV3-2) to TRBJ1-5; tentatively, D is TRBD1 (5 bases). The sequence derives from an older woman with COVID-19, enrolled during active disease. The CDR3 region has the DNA TGTGCCAGCAGCCTCGGTGGGGCTCAGCCCCAGCATTTT. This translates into CASSLGGAQPQHF.